These 20 T cell receptor beta chains came from one sample sequenced in a study of cytomegalovirus exposure and HLA in healthy donors. Both 60 Vbeta primers and 13 Jbeta primers went into the PCR. Repertoires were generated with immunoSEQ multiplex PCR, while TCRdb's copy carries only in-frame clones and drops some. The data hold roughly 79,000 clones, with about 70% observed a single time. The sample taken for sequencing was PBMCs. Receptors were obtained from a woman aged 45 to 65 in good health and CMV-seropositive.

The J gene is TRBJ1-5, the V gene TRBV6-1; 7 bases map to TRBD1. V dropped 6 bases and J dropped 2; count of bases not matched to a gene: 4. The germline V gene encodes CDR1 MNHNS and CDR2 SASEGT. CDR3 length: 14 residues. Here the CDR3 DNA reads TGTGCCAGCAGCCAAGACAGGGGCAATCAGCCCCAGCATTTT. Protein sequence: CASSQDRGNQPQHF.

The chain uses TRBV29-1 and TRBJ1-2, with a weak D call TRBD1 (5 bases). Germline V CDR1 and CDR2: SQVTM, ANQGSEA. Trimming left V 8 bases short and J 3 bases short, with 13 bases between. The CDR3 loop spans 12 amino acids. CDR3 nucleotides: TGCAGCACCGGGAGGGGAGACTATGGCTACACCTTC. Amino acid sequence: CSTGRGDYGYTF.

The V and J genes are TRBV30 and TRBJ1-4; D is perhaps TRBD1 (6 bases). This CDR3 region has 13 residues. Germline V gene sequence: CDR1 GTSNPN, CDR2 SVGIG (reference sequence). The V end was cut by 3 bases, the J end by 5 bases, with 10 bases between. The DNA of the CDR3 is TGTGCCTGGAGAGAGGACAGCAATGAAAAACTGTTTTTT. Its translation: CAWREDSNEKLFF.

V and J are TRBV10-3 and TRBJ2-1, with TRBD2 matching over 7 bases. CDR3 size: 16 residues. V shed 0 bases, J shed 5 bases, and the junction held 7 bases outside the gene matches. CDR1 and CDR2 from the germline V gene are ENHRY and SYGVKD. CDR3 residues: CAISESSSGIDNEQFF. CDR3 in DNA: TGTGCCATCAGTGAGTCATCGAGCGGGATCGACAATGAGCAGTTCTTC.

The chain is built from TRBV29-1 and TRBJ1-3, with D perhaps TRBD1 (5 bases). This CDR3 region has 12 residues. Per germline, CDR1 SQVTM and CDR2 ANQGSEA. V shed 6 bases and J shed 4 bases, with 10 bases lying between them. This chain's CDR3 is CSVTETGNTIYF. The CDR3 nucleotides read TGCAGCGTGACAGAAACGGGAAACACCATATATTTT.

V usage is TRBV11-2 and J usage is TRBJ2-5, with D unresolved. The CDR3 length is 11 residues. Germline CDR1 SGHAT, CDR2 FQNNGV. V was pared by 6 bases and J by 7 bases, with 9 bases between. The CDR3 is CASSPRVTQYF. DNA of the CDR3: TGTGCCAGCAGTCCCCGCGTGACCCAGTACTTC.

The chain links TRBV5-1 to TRBJ2-2; 7 nucleotides match TRBD2. Germline V gives CDR1 SGHRS, CDR2 YFSETQ. J was trimmed by 1 base and V by 9 bases; bases with no gene match: 6. This CDR3 has 14 residues. The CDR3, as DNA: TGCGCCACCACGGGCGGGAGGAACACCGGGGAGCTGTTTTTT. It translates to CATTGGRNTGELFF.

V gene TRBV29-1 combines with J gene TRBJ2-1; 7 nucleotides match TRBD1. The CDR3 length is 14 residues. Trimming removed 3 bases from V and 7 bases from J; junction bases left unmatched: 9. Germline V gene data show CDR1 as SQVTM and CDR2 as ANQGSEA. CDR3: CSVEKTGLRNEQFF. The DNA of the CDR3 is TGCAGCGTTGAGAAGACAGGGTTGAGGAATGAGCAGTTCTTC.

In this sample, this clone turned up once. The V call is TRBV11-2, the J call TRBJ2-7; 9 nucleotides agree with TRBD1. The CDR3 covers 15 residues. From germline, CDR1 is SGHAT and CDR2 FQNNGV. Germline trimming cut 5 bases from V and 2 bases from J; bases unmatched to any gene: 7. For the CDR3, the DNA is TGTGCCAGCAGCCCCCCCGGGACAGGGACCTACGAGCAGTACTTC. Encoded protein: CASSPPGTGTYEQYF. The full variable domain, completed using reference TRBV11-2 and TRBJ2-7, is EAGVAQSPRYKIIEKRQSVAFWCNPISGHATLYWYQQILGQGPKLLIQFQNNGVVDDSQLPKDRFSAERLKGVDSTLKIQPAKLEDSAVYLCASSPPGTGTYEQYFGPGTRLTVT.

The genes are TRBV2 and TRBJ2-1; D is unresolved. The V gene's germline CDR1 is SNHLY and CDR2 FYNNEI. This CDR3 is built from 14 residues. Trimming took off 6 bases at V and 9 bases at J, with 18 bases between the two ends. CDR3 residues: CASRESATPGEQFF. CDR3 nucleotides: TGTGCCAGCAGAGAGAGCGCAACCCCCGGTGAGCAGTTCTTC.

The V call is TRBV7-8, the J call TRBJ1-1, with D hard to call. V lost 1 base to trimming and J lost 11 bases, with 14 bases between them. CDR1 is SGHVS and CDR2 is FQNEAQ in the germline V gene. CDR3 size: 13 residues. The chain's CDR3 is CASSLGTPPGAFF. The CDR3 nucleotides read TGTGCCAGCAGCTTAGGCACGCCACCCGGGGCTTTCTTT.

V and J are TRBV6-5 and TRBJ1-4; no reliable D call. Trimming removed 3 bases at V and 13 bases at J, with 9 bases between. The CDR3 is 11 residues long. Germline values: CDR1 MNHEY, CDR2 SVGAGI. The CDR3, as DNA: TGTGCCAGCAGTTATGGGAGGTTACTGTTTTTT. Translating gives CASSYGRLLFF.

The chain links TRBV30 to TRBJ1-4; D possibly corresponds to TRBD1 (5 bases). Germline V gene sequence: CDR1 GTSNPN, CDR2 SVGIG (reference sequence). V shed 5 bases and J shed 3 bases, with 13 bases lying between them. This CDR3 is 14 amino acids long. The CDR3: CAWATGQANEKLFF. The DNA of the CDR3 is TGTGCCTGGGCAACCGGACAAGCTAATGAAAAACTGTTTTTT.

V and J are TRBV9 and TRBJ2-2; D may be TRBD2 (5 bases). V lost 0 bases, J lost 5 bases, and 11 bases lay in between. Germline V gene data show CDR1 as SGDLS and CDR2 as YYNGEE. The CDR3 totals 15 residues. DNA of the CDR3: TGTGCCAGCAGCGTAGGAGGGAGTCTGACCGGGGAGCTGTTTTTT. Translated, it gives CASSVGGSLTGELFF.

In nucleotides, the CDR3 is TGCAGTGTCGTATCCACTGAAGCTTTCTTT. Amino acid sequence: CSVVSTEAFF. The V call is TRBV20-1, the J call TRBJ1-1; the D is unclear. V lost 7 bases and J lost 4, with 7 bases in between. The CDR3 totals 10 residues. The V gene's germline CDR1 is DFQATT and CDR2 SNEGSKA (reference sequence).

The chain links TRBV6-5 to TRBJ2-7; 8 nucleotides line up with TRBD1. With 6 bases clipped from V and 1 base from J, the junction kept 8 bases outside the gene matches. CDR3 length: 15 amino acids. The germline V gene has CDR1 MNHEY and CDR2 SVGAGI. CDR3 loop: CASSRRTGGSYEQYF. The CDR3 bases are TGTGCCAGCAGCCGACGTACAGGGGGGTCCTACGAGCAGTACTTC.

V is TRBV5-1 and J is TRBJ1-4; D gene uncertain. The germline gives CDR1 SGHRS, CDR2 YFSETQ. The germline V and J ends were trimmed by 4 bases and 3 bases, with 13 bases remaining between them. The CDR3 contains 15 residues. The CDR3 is CASSADGSSNEKLFF. CDR3 DNA: TGCGCCAGCAGCGCGGACGGGAGTTCTAATGAAAAACTGTTTTTT.

The rearrangement joins TRBV7-9 to TRBJ2-2, with no clear D. The CDR3 has 14 amino acids. Germline V gene sequence: CDR1 SEHNR, CDR2 FQNEAQ (reference sequence). V lost 5 bases and J 2 bases, leaving 9 bases between the germline ends. CDR3 loop: CASSVDTNTGELFF. CDR3 nucleotides: TGTGCCAGCAGCGTCGACACAAACACCGGGGAGCTGTTTTTT.

This clone has a single count. CDR3 nucleotide sequence: TGTGCCAGCAGTTACTCCCGGGACAGGGTCACTGAAGCTTTCTTT. Its translation is CASSYSRDRVTEAFF. The rearrangement joins TRBV6-5 to TRBJ1-1; 9 bases map to TRBD1. CDR3 length equals 15 residues. CDR1 is MNHEY, CDR2 SVGAGI, per germline. V shed 0 bases, J shed 4 bases, and the junction held 3 bases outside the gene matches.

CDR3 region: CASSFAGAPDTQYF. The CDR3 DNA reads TGTGCCAGCAGCTTTGCAGGGGCCCCAGATACGCAGTATTTT. The chain is built from TRBV5-4 and TRBJ2-3, with a weak D call TRBD1 (6 bases). V shed 2 bases and J shed 4 bases, with 11 bases lying between them. The CDR3 sequence is 14 residues long. Germline V CDR1 and CDR2: SGHNT, YYREEE (reference sequence). Variable domain in full (rest from reference TRBV5-4 and TRBJ2-3): ETGVTQSPTHLIKTRGQQVTLRCSSQSGHNTVSWYQQALGQGPQFIFQYYREEENGRGNFPPRFSGLQFPNYSSELNVNALELDDSALYLCASSFAGAPDTQYFGPGTRLTVL.